The 16 T cell receptor beta chains below were found in one sample sequenced in a study of T-cell reconstitution after alpha-beta-depleted transplantation in children (dated by TCRdb to the mid-2010s). This specimen's treatment or condition label, interpreted: allogeneic hematopoietic cell transplantation with graft depleted of TCRalphabeta T cells and CD19 B cells. Library method: PCR. Sequencing relied on an Illumina HiSeq 2500. TCR libraries were prepared with molecular barcoding, using unique molecular identifiers to normalize TCRbeta repertoire quantification. TCRdb reprocessing: public reads trimmed at Q25 with fastp, clones called with MiXCR, in-frame beta chains kept. CDR3 protein sequences are deduplicated, and each keeps its most common genes and DNA. The sample profile shows hundreds of thousands of distinct CDR3 sequences; under 15% of them were found once. The ten largest account for 0.79% of the sample.

The source material was PBMCs, sampled before TCRalphabeta/CD19-depleted stem cell transplant. All receptors come from a girl aged 2 to 9 with congenital amegakaryocytic thrombocytopenia, due to receive a stem cell transplant.

This clonotype was seen only a few times. The rearrangement uses TRBV11-1 and TRBJ2-4, with D possibly called TRBD1 or TRBD2 (6 bases each). The V and J ends lost 2 bases and 0 bases respectively, with 17 bases between them. Germline V gene lookup returns CDR1 SGHAT and CDR2 FQDESV (reference sequence). This CDR3 spans 18 amino acids. The CDR3 loop reads CASSLSRGLFKAKNIQYF. The CDR3 DNA reads TGTGCCAGCAGCTTATCCAGGGGACTCTTTAAAGCCAAAAACATTCAGTACTTC.

This clonotype was observed a handful of times. This chain connects TRBV20-1 to TRBJ2-1; TRBD2 matches at 8 bases. The germline CDR1 and CDR2 sequences are DFQATT and SNEGSKA (reference sequence). V lost 6 bases and J lost 0; bases outside the gene matches: 10. The CDR3 is made up of 16 amino acids. The chain's CDR3 is CSAGGDLAGSYNEQFF. The CDR3 DNA sequence: TGCAGTGCCGGGGGGGATCTAGCGGGCTCCTACAATGAGCAGTTCTTC.

The chain employs TRBV20-1 and TRBJ1-2; D unclear. Germline V lookup: CDR1 DFQATT, CDR2 SNEGSKA (reference sequence). Trimming took 0 bases from V and 4 from J, leaving 12 bases between them. The CDR3 covers 14 residues. CDR3 loop: CSARELATGYGYTF. The CDR3 DNA is TGCAGTGCTAGAGAGTTGGCGACCGGCTATGGCTACACCTTC.

This clonotype was counted ten times or more. The chain carries TRBV11-2 and TRBJ2-7, with D tentatively TRBD2 (5 bases). V lost 5 bases, J lost 3 bases, and 11 bases lay in between. Germline CDR1 and CDR2: SGHAT and FQNNGV. The CDR3 consists of 13 residues. The CDR3 DNA reads as TGTGCCAGCAGCCCCACCGGGGTCTACGAGCAGTACTTC. This sequence encodes CASSPTGVYEQYF.

This clonotype was counted between two and nine times. The V and J genes are TRBV29-1 and TRBJ2-1; 12 bases agree with TRBD2. With V trimmed by 4 bases and J by 0 bases, 7 bases remained unmatched. The length of the CDR3 is 17 residues. Germline CDR1 SQVTM, CDR2 ANQGSEA. The DNA of the CDR3 is TGCAGCGTTGGTGGGACTAGCGGGCCTAGCTCCTACAATGAGCAGTTCTTC. The encoded protein is CSVGGTSGPSSYNEQFF.

The chain joins TRBV5-4 to TRBJ2-2, with 9 bases matching TRBD1. Germline V gene lookup returns CDR1 SGHNT and CDR2 YYREEE (reference sequence). Trimming removed 4 bases from V and 6 bases from J; junction bases left unmatched: 13. The CDR3 runs 17 residues. The chain's CDR3 is CASSVKSGTGRAGELFF. CDR3 nucleotide sequence: TGTGCCAGCAGCGTGAAATCCGGGACAGGGAGGGCCGGGGAGCTGTTTTTT. Based on the CDR3 plus reference TRBV5-4 and TRBJ2-2, the full variable domain is ETGVTQSPTHLIKTRGQQVTLRCSSQSGHNTVSWYQQALGQGPQFIFQYYREEENGRGNFPPRFSGLQFPNYSSELNVNALELDDSALYLCASSVKSGTGRAGELFFGEGSRLTVL.

This clonotype was observed many times. CDR3 DNA sequence: TGCAGTGCTAGAGACGTTACCGGGACTAGCGGGAGAGTCCCCTACAATGAGCAGTTCTTC. It codes for CSARDVTGTSGRVPYNEQFF. The chain combines TRBV20-1 with TRBJ2-1, with 14 bases that match TRBD2. The V gene end was trimmed by 0 bases and the J gene end by 2 bases; junction bases not matched to a gene: 12. The CDR3 runs to 20 residues. Germline CDR1 is DFQATT and CDR2 is SNEGSKA (reference sequence).

The rearrangement uses TRBV27 and TRBJ2-2; D not certain. Germline assignment: CDR1 MNHEY and CDR2 SMNVEV (reference sequence). V was trimmed by 7 bases and J by 7 bases, leaving 13 bases between them. The CDR3 is made up of 13 amino acids. CDR3 amino acids: CASNAVPGGELFF. DNA of the CDR3: TGTGCCAGCAACGCAGTCCCGGGCGGGGAGCTGTTTTTT.

The chain uses TRBV12-3 or TRBV12-4 and TRBJ1-5; D is uncertain. This CDR3 contains 12 residues. Trimming shortened V by 7 bases and J by 4 bases, and 8 bases separated the two germline ends. Here the CDR3 DNA reads TGTGCCAGCATGATGGGGAATCAGCCCCAGCATTTT. Translated: CASMMGNQPQHF.

This clonotype appeared many times. This chain uses TRBV5-6 with TRBJ2-1; D unresolved. CDR3 length: 19 residues. The germline V and J ends were trimmed by 0 bases and 8 bases, with 27 bases remaining between them. Per germline, CDR1 SGHDT and CDR2 YYEEEE. CDR3 nucleotide sequence: TGTGCCAGCAGCTTGGGAGTGGAAACGAGACACGGCCTACGTTATGAGCAGTTCTTC. It encodes CASSLGVETRHGLRYEQFF.

The chain carries TRBV12-3 or TRBV12-4 and TRBJ2-3; the D is unclear. The CDR3 has 12 residues. The V end was cut by 6 bases, the J end by 6 bases, with 10 bases between. The CDR3 here is CASSQIGDTQYF. The CDR3 nucleotides are TGTGCCAGCAGCCAAATAGGGGATACGCAGTATTTT.

This clonotype occurred many times. The V and J genes are TRBV20-1 and TRBJ2-1; D possibly corresponds to TRBD2 (5 bases). V dropped 2 bases and J dropped 0 bases, with 8 bases sitting between them. The CDR3 is 14 residues long. CDR1 and CDR2 from the germline V gene are DFQATT and SNEGSKA (reference sequence). CDR3 nucleotide sequence: TGCAGTGCTAGACCAGCGGACTCCTACAATGAGCAGTTCTTC. Translated: CSARPADSYNEQFF.

This clonotype was counted many times. The chain recombines TRBV20-1 with TRBJ1-2; 8 bases match TRBD1. The V gene end was trimmed by 3 bases and the J gene end by 3 bases; junction bases not matched to a gene: 3. This CDR3 has 13 residues. Germline V gene sequence: CDR1 DFQATT, CDR2 SNEGSKA (reference sequence). Here the CDR3 DNA reads TGCAGTGCTAGGGGACAGGAGTACTATGGCTACACCTTC. It is translated as CSARGQEYYGYTF.

This clonotype has a count of ten or more. The rearrangement joins TRBV20-1 to TRBJ2-3; 8 nucleotides align to TRBD1. The germline CDR1 and CDR2 sequences are DFQATT and SNEGSKA (reference sequence). There are 15 residues in the CDR3. The V segment lost 6 bases and the J segment 3 bases; nucleotides outside the gene matches: 11. CDR3 bases: TGCAGTGCGCACGGACAGGGAGGTCGTACAGATACGCAGTATTTT. This gives the protein CSAHGQGGRTDTQYF.

J is TRBJ2-7 and V is TRBV18; D unclear. CDR3 length equals 13 residues. Trimming left V 2 bases short and J 6 bases short, with 11 bases between. Germline-derived CDR1 and CDR2 are KGHSH and LQKENI. CDR3 amino acids: CASSPGQEVEQYF. The CDR3 DNA follows: TGTGCCAGCTCACCAGGCCAGGAAGTCGAGCAGTACTTC.

This clonotype was recorded at least ten times. The V call is TRBV3-1, the J call TRBJ1-2; D is uncertain. There are 14 residues in the CDR3. The V gene's germline CDR1 is LGHDT and CDR2 YNNKEL (reference sequence). V dropped 5 bases and J dropped 0 bases, with 10 bases sitting between them. The CDR3, as DNA: TGTGCCAGCAGCGAGTGGTCTGCTAACTATGGCTACACCTTC. Protein: CASSEWSANYGYTF.